This T cell receptor (beta chain) was sequenced for a study of shared clonotypes between healthy human individuals. Study observations and caveats: A reduction in generation probabilities was seen for non-shared clonotypes relative to those shared by all four donors.

V lost 2 bases and J lost 6, with 17 bases in between. Germline V gene data show CDR1 as MNHNS and CDR2 as SASEGT. The CDR3 runs to 16 residues. Naive CD8 populations comprised CD45RO-negative cells positively selected for CCR7, excluding terminally differentiated effector memory CD45RA+ cells. Each sorted subset replicate got 200 ng genomic DNA, roughly 27,000 genomes. Sequencing was performed with immunoSEQ multiplex PCR; in TCRdb, only in-frame clones are kept and a portion is missing. The table has fewer than 1 million clones, about 96% seen once. As concerns this clone: The antigen remains undetermined.

The chain uses TRBV6-1 and TRBJ1-5, with D perhaps matching TRBD1 (5 bases). This receptor was identified in a man aged 25 to 40 in good health. Sequencing was performed on naive CD8+ T cells sorted from blood. The chain's CDR3 is CASSERDLGVTQPQHF. For the CDR3, the DNA is TGTGCCAGCAGTGAACGTGATCTGGGGGTCACTCAGCCCCAGCATTTT.